Presented here are 3 T cell receptor beta chains from one specimen sequenced in a study of T cells in localized non-small cell lung cancer. Clones were read by immunoSEQ multiplex PCR, and TCRdb kept only the in-frame ones, dropping some. The sample has several thousand clones, roughly 29% seen once. The material sequenced was lung tumor tissue, taken before any cancer treatment. The receptors here all came from a woman aged 35-75 years with stage I squamous cell lung carcinoma.

The V and J genes are TRBV28 and TRBJ1-1; no clear D gene. Germline loops: CDR1 MDHEN, CDR2 SYDVKM. This CDR3 contains 13 residues. Trimming left V 4 bases short and J 8 bases short, with 14 bases between. CDR3 DNA sequence: TGTGCCAGCAGTTCCCCGCGGGCACCCGAAGCTTTCTTT. Translation gives CASSSPRAPEAFF.

This CDR3 reads CASSLVGGRANNEQFF. CDR3 DNA: TGCGCCAGCAGCTTGGTCGGCGGGAGAGCGAACAATGAGCAGTTCTTC. The rearrangement links TRBV5-1 to TRBJ2-1; 7 nucleotides match TRBD2. With V trimmed by 0 bases and J by 5 bases, 8 bases remained unmatched. The length of the CDR3 is 16 residues. The germline CDR1 and CDR2 sequences are SGHRS and YFSETQ.

This clone has a handful of counts. This chain's CDR3 is CATARKPNTGELFF. In nucleotides, the CDR3 is TGTGCCACCGCCAGGAAACCGAACACCGGGGAGCTGTTTTTT. The chain is built from TRBV6-8 and TRBJ2-2; D gene ambiguous. Germline CDR1 and CDR2: MNHGY and SAAAGT. The CDR3 is made up of 14 amino acids. V was pared by 10 bases and J by 0 bases, with 12 bases between.